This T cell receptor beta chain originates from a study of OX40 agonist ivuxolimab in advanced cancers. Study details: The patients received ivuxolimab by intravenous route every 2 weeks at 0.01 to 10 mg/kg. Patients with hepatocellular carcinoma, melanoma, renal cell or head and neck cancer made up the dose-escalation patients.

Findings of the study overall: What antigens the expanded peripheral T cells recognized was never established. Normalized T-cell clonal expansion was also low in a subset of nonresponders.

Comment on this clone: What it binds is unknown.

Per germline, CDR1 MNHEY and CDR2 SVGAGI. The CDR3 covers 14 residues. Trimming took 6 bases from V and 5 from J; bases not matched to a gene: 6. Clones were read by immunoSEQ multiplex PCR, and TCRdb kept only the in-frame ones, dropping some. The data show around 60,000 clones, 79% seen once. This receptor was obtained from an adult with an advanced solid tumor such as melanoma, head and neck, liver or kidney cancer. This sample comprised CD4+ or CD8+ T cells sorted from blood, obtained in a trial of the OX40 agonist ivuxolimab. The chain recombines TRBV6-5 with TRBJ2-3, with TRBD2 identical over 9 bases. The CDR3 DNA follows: TGTGCCAGCAGGAAGCGGGGGGAGGGAGATACGCAGTATTTT. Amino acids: CASRKRGEGDTQYF.